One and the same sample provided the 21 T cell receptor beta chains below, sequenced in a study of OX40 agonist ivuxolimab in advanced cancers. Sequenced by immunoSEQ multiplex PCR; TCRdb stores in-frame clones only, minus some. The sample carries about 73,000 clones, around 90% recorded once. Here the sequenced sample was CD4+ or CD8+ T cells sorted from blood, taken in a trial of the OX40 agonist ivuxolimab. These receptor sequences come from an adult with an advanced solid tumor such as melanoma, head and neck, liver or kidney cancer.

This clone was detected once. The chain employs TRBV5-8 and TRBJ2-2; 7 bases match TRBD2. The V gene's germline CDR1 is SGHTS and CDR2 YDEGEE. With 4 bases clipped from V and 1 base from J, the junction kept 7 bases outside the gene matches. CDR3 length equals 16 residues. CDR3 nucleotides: TGTGCCAGCAGCAGACCGACTAGCAGGAACACCGGGGAGCTGTTTTTT. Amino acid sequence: CASSRPTSRNTGELFF. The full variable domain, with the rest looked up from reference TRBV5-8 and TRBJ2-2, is EAGVTQSPTHLIKTRGQQATLRCSPISGHTSVYWYQQALGLGLQFLLWYDEGEERNRGNFPPRFSGRQFPNYSSELNVNALELEDSALYLCASSRPTSRNTGELFFGEGSRLTVL.

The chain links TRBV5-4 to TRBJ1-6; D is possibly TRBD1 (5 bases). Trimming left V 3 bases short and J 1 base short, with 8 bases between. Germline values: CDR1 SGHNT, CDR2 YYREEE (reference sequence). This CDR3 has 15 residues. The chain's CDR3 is CASSSEGSYNSPLHF. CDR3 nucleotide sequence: TGTGCCAGCAGCTCGGAGGGGTCCTATAATTCACCCCTCCACTTT.

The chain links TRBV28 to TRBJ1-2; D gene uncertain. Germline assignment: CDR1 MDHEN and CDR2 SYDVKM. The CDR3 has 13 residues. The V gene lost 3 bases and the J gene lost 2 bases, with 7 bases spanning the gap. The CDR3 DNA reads TGTGCCAGCAGTTTCCCAGCCAACTATGGCTACACCTTC. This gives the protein CASSFPANYGYTF.

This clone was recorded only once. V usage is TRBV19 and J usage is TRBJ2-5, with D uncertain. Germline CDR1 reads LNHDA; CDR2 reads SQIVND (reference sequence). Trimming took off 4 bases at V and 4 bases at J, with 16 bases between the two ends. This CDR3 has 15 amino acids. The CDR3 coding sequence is TGTGCCAGTAGTACGAGCAAATCAGGTTTAGAGACCCAGTACTTC. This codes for CASSTSKSGLETQYF. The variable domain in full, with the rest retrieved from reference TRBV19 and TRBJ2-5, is DGGITQSPKYLFRKEGQNVTLSCEQNLNHDAMYWYRQDPGQGLRLIYYSQIVNDFQKGDIAEGYSVSREKKESFPLTVTSAQKNPTAFYLCASSTSKSGLETQYFGPGTRLLVL.

The CDR3 loop reads CASSFNQGGTEAFF. The CDR3 coding sequence is TGTGCCAGCAGCTTTAATCAGGGCGGCACTGAAGCTTTCTTT. This chain connects TRBV11-1 to TRBJ1-1; D may be TRBD1 (5 bases). V was clipped by 3 bases and J by 4 bases, with 12 bases between them. CDR3 length equals 14 residues. Germline V CDR1 and CDR2: SGHAT, FQDESV (reference sequence).

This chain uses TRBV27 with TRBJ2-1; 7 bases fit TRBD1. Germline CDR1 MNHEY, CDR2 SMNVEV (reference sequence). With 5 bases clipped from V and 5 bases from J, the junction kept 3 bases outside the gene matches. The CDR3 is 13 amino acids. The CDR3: CASSPQGNNEQFF. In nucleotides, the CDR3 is TGTGCCAGCAGTCCACAGGGGAACAATGAGCAGTTCTTC.

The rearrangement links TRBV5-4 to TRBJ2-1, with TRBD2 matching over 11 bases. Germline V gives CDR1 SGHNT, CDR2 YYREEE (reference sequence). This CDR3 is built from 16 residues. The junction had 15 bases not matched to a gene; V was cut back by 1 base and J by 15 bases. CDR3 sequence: CASSLLTGLADALLFF. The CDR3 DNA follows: TGTGCCAGCAGCTTGTTGACGGGACTAGCGGATGCTTTGCTGTTCTTC.

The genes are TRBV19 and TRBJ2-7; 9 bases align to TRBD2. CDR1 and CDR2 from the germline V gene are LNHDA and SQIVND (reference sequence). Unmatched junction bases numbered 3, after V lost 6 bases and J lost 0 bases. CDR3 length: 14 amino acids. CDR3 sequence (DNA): TGTGCCAGTAGGATGACTAGCGGCTCCTACGAGCAGTACTTC. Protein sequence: CASRMTSGSYEQYF.

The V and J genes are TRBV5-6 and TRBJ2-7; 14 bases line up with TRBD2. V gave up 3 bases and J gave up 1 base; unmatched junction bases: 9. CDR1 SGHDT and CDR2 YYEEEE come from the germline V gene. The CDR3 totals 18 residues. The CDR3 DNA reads TGTGCCAGCAGCTGGAGACTAGCGGGAGGGCCAAGGTCCTACGAGCAGTACTTC. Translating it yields CASSWRLAGGPRSYEQYF.

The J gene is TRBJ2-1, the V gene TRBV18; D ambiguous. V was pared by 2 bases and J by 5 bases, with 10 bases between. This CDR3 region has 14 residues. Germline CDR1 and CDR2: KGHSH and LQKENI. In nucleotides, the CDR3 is TGTGCCAGCTCACCAACCCAACAGCACAATGAGCAGTTCTTC. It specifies CASSPTQQHNEQFF.

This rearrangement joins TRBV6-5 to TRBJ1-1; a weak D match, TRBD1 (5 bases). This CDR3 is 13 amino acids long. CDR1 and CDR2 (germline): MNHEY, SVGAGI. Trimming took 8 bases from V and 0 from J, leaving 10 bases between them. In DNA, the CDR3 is TGTGCCAGCGCGGGACCGATGAACACTGAAGCTTTCTTT. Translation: CASAGPMNTEAFF.

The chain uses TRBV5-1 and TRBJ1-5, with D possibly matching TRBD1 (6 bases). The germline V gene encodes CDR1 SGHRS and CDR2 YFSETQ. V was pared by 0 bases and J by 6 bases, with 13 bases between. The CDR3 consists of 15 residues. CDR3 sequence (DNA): TGCGCCAGCAGCTTGGAGGGGGGGTTCGGTCAGCCCCAGCATTTT. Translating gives CASSLEGGFGQPQHF.

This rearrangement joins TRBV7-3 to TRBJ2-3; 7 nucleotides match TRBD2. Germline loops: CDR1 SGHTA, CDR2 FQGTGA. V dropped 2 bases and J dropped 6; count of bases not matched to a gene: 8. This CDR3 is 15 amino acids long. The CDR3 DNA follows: TGTGCCAGCAGCTTACAAGCGGGGCCCGGTGATACGCAGTATTTT. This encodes CASSLQAGPGDTQYF. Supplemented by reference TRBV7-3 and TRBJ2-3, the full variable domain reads GAGVSQTPSNKVTEKGKYVELRCDPISGHTALYWYRQSLGQGPEFLIYFQGTGAADDSGLPNDRFFAVRPEGSVSTLKIQRTERGDSAVYLCASSLQAGPGDTQYFGPGTRLTVL.

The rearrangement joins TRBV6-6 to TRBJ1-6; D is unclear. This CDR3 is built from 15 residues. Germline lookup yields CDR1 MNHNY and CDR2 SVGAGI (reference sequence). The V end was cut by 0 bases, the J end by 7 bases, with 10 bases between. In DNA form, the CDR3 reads TGTGCCAGCAGTTACTCCGGCAGTGAGAATTCACCCCTCCACTTT. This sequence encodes CASSYSGSENSPLHF.

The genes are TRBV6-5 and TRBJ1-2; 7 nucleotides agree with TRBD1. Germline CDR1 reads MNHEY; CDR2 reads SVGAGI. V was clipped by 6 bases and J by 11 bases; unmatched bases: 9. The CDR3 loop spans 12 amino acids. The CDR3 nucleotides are TGTGCCAGCAGGTCGGACAGGTTGGGTTACACCTTC. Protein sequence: CASRSDRLGYTF.

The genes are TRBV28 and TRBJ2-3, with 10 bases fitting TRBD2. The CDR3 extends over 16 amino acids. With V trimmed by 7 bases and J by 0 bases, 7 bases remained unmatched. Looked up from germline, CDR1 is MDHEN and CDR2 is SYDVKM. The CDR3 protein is CASKPGLAKSTDTQYF. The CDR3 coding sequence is TGTGCCAGCAAACCGGGACTAGCGAAAAGCACAGATACGCAGTATTTT. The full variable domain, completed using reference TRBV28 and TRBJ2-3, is DVKVTQSSRYLVKRTGEKVFLECVQDMDHENMFWYRQDPGLGLRLIYFSYDVKMKEKGDIPEGYSVSREKKERFSLILESASTNQTSMYLCASKPGLAKSTDTQYFGPGTRLTVL.

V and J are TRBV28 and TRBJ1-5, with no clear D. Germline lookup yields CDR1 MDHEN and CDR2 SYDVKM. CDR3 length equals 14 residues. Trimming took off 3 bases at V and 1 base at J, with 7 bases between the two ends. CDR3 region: CASSFGGSNQPQHF. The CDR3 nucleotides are TGTGCCAGCAGTTTTGGAGGGAGCAATCAGCCCCAGCATTTT. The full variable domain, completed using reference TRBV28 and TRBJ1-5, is DVKVTQSSRYLVKRTGEKVFLECVQDMDHENMFWYRQDPGLGLRLIYFSYDVKMKEKGDIPEGYSVSREKKERFSLILESASTNQTSMYLCASSFGGSNQPQHFGDGTRLSIL.

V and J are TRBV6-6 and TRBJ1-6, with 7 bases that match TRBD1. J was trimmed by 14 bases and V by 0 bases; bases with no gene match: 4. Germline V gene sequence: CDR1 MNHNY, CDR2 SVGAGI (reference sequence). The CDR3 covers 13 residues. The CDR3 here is CASSYSTDRSLHF. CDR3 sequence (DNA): TGTGCCAGCAGTTACTCGACGGACAGGTCCCTCCACTTT.

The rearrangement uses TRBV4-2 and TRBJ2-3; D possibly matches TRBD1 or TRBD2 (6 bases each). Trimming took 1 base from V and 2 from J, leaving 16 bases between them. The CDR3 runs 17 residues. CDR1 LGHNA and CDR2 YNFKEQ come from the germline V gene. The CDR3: CASSQGRRGRYTDTQYF. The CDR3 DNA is TGTGCCAGCAGCCAAGGCAGACGGGGGCGATACACAGATACGCAGTATTTT.

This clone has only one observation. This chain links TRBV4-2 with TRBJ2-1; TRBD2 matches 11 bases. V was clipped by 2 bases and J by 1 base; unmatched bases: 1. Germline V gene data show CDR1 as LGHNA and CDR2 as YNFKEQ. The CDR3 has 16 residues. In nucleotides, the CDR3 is TGTGCCAGCAGCCAAATAGCGGGAGGGTCCTACAATGAGCAGTTCTTC. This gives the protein CASSQIAGGSYNEQFF.

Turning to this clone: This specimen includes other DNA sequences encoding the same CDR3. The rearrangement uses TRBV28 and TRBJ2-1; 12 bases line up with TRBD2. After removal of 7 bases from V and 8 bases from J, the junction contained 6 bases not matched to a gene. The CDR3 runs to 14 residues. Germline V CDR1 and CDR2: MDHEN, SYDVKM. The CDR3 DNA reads TGTGCCAGCAAACCGGGACTAGCGGGCTATGAGCAGTTCTTC. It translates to CASKPGLAGYEQFF.